This TCR beta chain was captured by sequencing in a study of blood T cells in healthy people across ages. Extraction yielded at least 5 micrograms of total RNA per sample. Overall study results and limits: Without sorted subsets, naive and antigen-experienced compartments could not be conclusively compared.

Germline values: CDR1 DFQATT, CDR2 SNEGSKA (reference sequence). V was clipped by 6 bases and J by 2 bases; unmatched bases: 11. This CDR3 comprises 16 residues. The use of a sample-barcoded 5' primer and a J-beta primer mix characterized a second PCR of roughly 6 to 11 cycles. Each TCR beta cDNA got a 12-nucleotide random molecular identifier. TCRdb analysed the 5' RACE reads with MiXCR anew, one entry per CDR3 protein. The sample shows some 1.1 million distinct CDR3 sequences, 35% to 45% of them seen only once. A word on this clonotype: Its matching antigen is unknown.

The source of this sequence is a man between 18 and 29 years old in good health. The chain is built from TRBV20-1 and TRBJ1-4; 8 nucleotides agree with TRBD1. The sample was blood. The CDR3 DNA sequence: TGCAGTGCCCTGGGGGCAGGGGGCGATACTAATGAAAAACTGTTTTTT. Encoded protein: CSALGAGGDTNEKLFF.